Below, one T cell receptor (beta chain) is given with its context. No antigen is known for it. These data are taken from a study of cytomegalovirus exposure and HLA in healthy donors. Points from the study as a whole: Earlier findings revealed that most TCR beta V segments proved productive either about 87% or about 30% of the time.

The PCR had 60 Vbeta and 13 Jbeta primers. Sequenced by immunoSEQ multiplex PCR; TCRdb stores in-frame clones only, minus some. The profile shows 90,000 to 100,000 clones, about 80% of them singletons. Trimming took off 6 bases at V and 10 bases at J, with 20 bases between the two ends. This CDR3 spans 14 amino acids. Germline loops: CDR1 SGHRS, CDR2 YFSETQ. Sequencing was carried out using PBMCs. The receptor's source is a middle-aged man in good health and CMV-seronegative. The chain joins TRBV5-1 to TRBJ2-1; possibly TRBD2 for D (6 bases). CDR3 protein: CASTVMLTSGEQFF. The CDR3 nucleotides are TGCGCCAGCACCGTCATGCTTACCAGCGGGGAGCAGTTCTTC.